These 4 T cell receptor beta chains came from one sample sequenced in a study of blood T cell repertoires in COVID-19. TCRdb's copy holds only in-frame clones and misses some; the assay was immunoSEQ multiplex PCR. The sample includes under 500,000 clones, more than 85% of them seen just once. Sequencing was carried out using peripheral blood. The source of these receptors is a woman in her thirties with acute or convalescent COVID-19.

V is TRBV2 and J is TRBJ2-3; D possibly corresponds to TRBD2 (5 bases). V dropped 3 bases and J dropped 8 bases, with 18 bases sitting between them. Germline lookup yields CDR1 SNHLY and CDR2 FYNNEI. The CDR3 totals 15 residues. In nucleotides, the CDR3 is TGTGCCAGCAGTGAGAGTACTAGGGCGCCACGTACGCAGTATTTT. Its protein product is CASSESTRAPRTQYF.

This sequence joins TRBV6-2 or TRBV6-3 and TRBJ1-2; D gene uncertain. CDR1 is MNHEY and CDR2 is SVGEGT in the germline V gene. Trimming took 3 bases from V and 4 from J, leaving 9 bases between them. CDR3 length equals 13 residues. The DNA of the CDR3 is TGTGCCAGCAGTTATGGCGGTCTCTATGGCTACACCTTC. Protein sequence: CASSYGGLYGYTF.

J is TRBJ2-7 and V is TRBV5-1; D call uncertain. Germline CDR1 reads SGHRS; CDR2 reads YFSETQ. The CDR3 covers 12 residues. Trimming removed 0 bases at V and 3 bases at J, with 4 bases between. CDR3 loop: CASSLDLYEQYF. The CDR3 coding sequence is TGCGCCAGCAGCTTGGATCTCTACGAGCAGTACTTC.

A few counts support this clone. The chain combines TRBV5-1 with TRBJ2-7, with TRBD2 matching 9 bases. This CDR3 comprises 15 residues. V lost 3 bases, J lost 3 bases, and 7 bases stayed unmatched. Germline V lookup: CDR1 SGHRS, CDR2 YFSETQ. The CDR3 loop is CASSSQAGGNYEQYF. CDR3 nucleotides: TGCGCCAGCAGCTCTCAAGCGGGGGGCAACTACGAGCAGTACTTC.